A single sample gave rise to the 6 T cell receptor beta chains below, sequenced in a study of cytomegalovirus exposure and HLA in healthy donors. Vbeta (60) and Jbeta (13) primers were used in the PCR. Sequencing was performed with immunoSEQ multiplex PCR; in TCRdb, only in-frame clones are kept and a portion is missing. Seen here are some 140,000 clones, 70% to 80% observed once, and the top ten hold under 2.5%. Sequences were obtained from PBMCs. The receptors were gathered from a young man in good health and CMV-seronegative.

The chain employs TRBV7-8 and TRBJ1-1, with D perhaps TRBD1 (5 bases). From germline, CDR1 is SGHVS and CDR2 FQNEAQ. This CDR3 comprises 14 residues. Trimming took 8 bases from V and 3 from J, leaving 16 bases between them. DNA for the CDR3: TGTGCCAGCGGCGACAGCTCAATGGACACTGAAGCTTTCTTT. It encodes CASGDSSMDTEAFF.

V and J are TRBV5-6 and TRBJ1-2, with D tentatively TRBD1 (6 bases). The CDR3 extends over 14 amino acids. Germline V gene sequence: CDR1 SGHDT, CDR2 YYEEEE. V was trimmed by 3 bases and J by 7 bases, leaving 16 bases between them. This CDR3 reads CASSSSWGRAGYTF. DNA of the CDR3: TGTGCCAGCAGCTCCTCGTGGGGGCGGGCTGGCTACACCTTC.

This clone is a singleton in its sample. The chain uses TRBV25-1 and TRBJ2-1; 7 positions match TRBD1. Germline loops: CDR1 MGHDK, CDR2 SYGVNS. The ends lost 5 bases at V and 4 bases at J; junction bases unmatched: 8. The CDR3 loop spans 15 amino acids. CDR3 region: CASSPGTEQYNEQFF. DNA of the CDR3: TGTGCCAGCAGTCCCGGGACAGAGCAATACAATGAGCAGTTCTTC.

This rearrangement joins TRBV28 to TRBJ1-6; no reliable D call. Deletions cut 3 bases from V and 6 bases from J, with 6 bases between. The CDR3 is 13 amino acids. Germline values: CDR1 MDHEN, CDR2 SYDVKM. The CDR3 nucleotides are TGTGCCAGCAGTTTGGCGGGTAATTCACCCCTCCACTTT. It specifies CASSLAGNSPLHF.

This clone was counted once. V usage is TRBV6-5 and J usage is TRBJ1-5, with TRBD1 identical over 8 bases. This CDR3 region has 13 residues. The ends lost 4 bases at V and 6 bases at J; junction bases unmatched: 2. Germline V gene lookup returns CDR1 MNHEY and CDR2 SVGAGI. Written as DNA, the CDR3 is TGTGCCAGCAGTTCCGACAGGGGTCAGCCCCAGCATTTT. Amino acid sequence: CASSSDRGQPQHF.

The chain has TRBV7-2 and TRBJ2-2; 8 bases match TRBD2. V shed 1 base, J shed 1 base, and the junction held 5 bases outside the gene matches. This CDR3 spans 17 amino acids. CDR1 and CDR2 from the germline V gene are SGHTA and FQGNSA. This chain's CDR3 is CASSLVSLAGNTGELFF. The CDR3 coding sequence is TGTGCCAGCAGCTTAGTTTCTCTAGCGGGGAACACCGGGGAGCTGTTTTTT.